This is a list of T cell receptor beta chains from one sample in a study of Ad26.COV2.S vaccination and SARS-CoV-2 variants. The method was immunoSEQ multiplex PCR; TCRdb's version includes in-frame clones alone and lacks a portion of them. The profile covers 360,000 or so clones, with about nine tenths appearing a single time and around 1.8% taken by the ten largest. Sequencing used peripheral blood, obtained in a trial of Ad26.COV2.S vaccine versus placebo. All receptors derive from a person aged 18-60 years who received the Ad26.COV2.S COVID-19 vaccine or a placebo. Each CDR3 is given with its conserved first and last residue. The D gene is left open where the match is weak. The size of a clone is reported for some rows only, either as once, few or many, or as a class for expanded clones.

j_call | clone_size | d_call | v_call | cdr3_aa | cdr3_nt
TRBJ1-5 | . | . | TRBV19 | CASSMTNQPQHF | TGTGCCAGTAGTATGACAAATCAGCCCCAGCATTTT
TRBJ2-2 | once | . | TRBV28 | CASSQAGRLNTGELFF | TGTGCCAGCAGTCAAGCCGGACGGTTGAACACCGGGGAGCTGTTTTTT
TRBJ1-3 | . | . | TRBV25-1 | CASSPRLGTKGSGNTIYF | TGTGCCAGCAGTCCTCGTTTGGGGACGAAAGGCTCTGGAAACACCATATATTTT
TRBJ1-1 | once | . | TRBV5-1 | CASSWGAPGNTEAFF | TGCGCCAGCAGCTGGGGGGCTCCAGGGAACACTGAAGCTTTCTTT
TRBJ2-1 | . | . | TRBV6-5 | CASRRYNEQFF | TGTGCCAGCAGGAGGTACAATGAGCAGTTCTTC
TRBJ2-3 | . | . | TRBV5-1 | CASSPDGTRQDTQYF | TGCGCCAGCAGCCCGGACGGGACGCGGCAGGATACGCAGTATTTT
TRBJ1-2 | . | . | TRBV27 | CASSPESWSGGRMDGYTF | TGTGCCAGCAGTCCCGAAAGCTGGTCTGGAGGGCGGATGGATGGCTACACCTTC
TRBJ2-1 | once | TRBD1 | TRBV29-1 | CSVPGTGELNEQFF | TGCAGCGTTCCCGGGACAGGGGAGCTGAATGAGCAGTTCTTC
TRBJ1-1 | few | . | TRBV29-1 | CSVVRTEAFF | TGCAGCGTTGTCAGGACTGAAGCTTTCTTT
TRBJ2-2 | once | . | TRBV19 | CASSIEGWGTGELFF | TGTGCCAGTAGTATTGAAGGCTGGGGCACCGGGGAGCTGTTTTTT
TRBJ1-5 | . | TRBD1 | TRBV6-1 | CASSEASGTGGQPQHF | TGTGCCAGCAGTGAAGCGAGTGGGACAGGTGGTCAGCCCCAGCATTTT
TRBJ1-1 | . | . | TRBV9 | CASSAGTQNTEAFF | TGTGCCAGCAGCGCCGGGACACAGAACACTGAAGCTTTCTTT
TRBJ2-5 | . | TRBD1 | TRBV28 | CASTGTEETQYF | TGTGCCAGCACCGGGACAGAAGAGACCCAGTACTTC
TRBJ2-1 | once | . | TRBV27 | CASPSSYNEQFF | TGTGCCAGCCCCAGCTCCTACAATGAGCAGTTCTTC
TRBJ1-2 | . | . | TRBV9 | CASSVVENTLPLFF | TGTGCCAGCAGCGTAGTAGAGAACACACTACCACTCTTCTTC
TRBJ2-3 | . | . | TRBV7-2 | CASNPGQRTDTQYF | TGTGCCAGCAACCCGGGACAACGCACAGATACGCAGTATTTT
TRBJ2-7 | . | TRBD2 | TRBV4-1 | CASSQPGTTNYEQYF | TGCGCCAGCAGCCAACCCGGGACTACGAACTACGAGCAGTACTTC
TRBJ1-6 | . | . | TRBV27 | CASSRRRDNSPLHF | TGTGCCAGCAGTCGGCGCAGGGACAATTCACCCCTCCACTTT
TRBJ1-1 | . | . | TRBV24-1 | CATSDTTGNTEAFF | TGTGCCACCAGTGACACGACTGGAAACACTGAAGCTTTCTTT
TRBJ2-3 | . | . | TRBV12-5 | CASGSLGSGTQYF | TGTGCTAGTGGTTCCCTGGGGAGCGGAACGCAGTATTTT
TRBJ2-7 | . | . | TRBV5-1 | CASSPVPGYEQYF | TGCGCCAGCAGCCCTGTTCCAGGATACGAGCAGTACTTC
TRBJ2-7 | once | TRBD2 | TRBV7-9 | CASSLGRQRDGYEQYF | TGTGCCAGCAGCTTAGGACGCCAGCGGGACGGATACGAGCAGTACTTC
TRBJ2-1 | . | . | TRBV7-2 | CASSPYRSSYNEQFF | TGTGCCAGCAGCCCTTATCGTAGCTCCTACAATGAGCAGTTCTTC
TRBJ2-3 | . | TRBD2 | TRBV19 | CASSGGTSGNSDTQYF | TGTGCCAGTAGTGGCGGGACTAGCGGGAATTCAGATACGCAGTATTTT
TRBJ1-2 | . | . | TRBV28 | CASSPETYGYTF | TGTGCCAGCAGTCCAGAGACCTATGGCTACACCTTC
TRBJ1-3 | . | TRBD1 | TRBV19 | CASTSGTGSGNTIYF | TGTGCCAGTACCTCCGGGACAGGGAGTGGAAACACCATATATTTT
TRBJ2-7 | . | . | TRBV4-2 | CASSQDLGYEQYF | TGTGCCAGCAGCCAAGATTTGGGGTACGAGCAGTACTTC
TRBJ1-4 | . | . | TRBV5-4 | CASSFSLNEKLFF | TGTGCCAGCAGCTTCTCTCTTAATGAAAAACTGTTTTTT
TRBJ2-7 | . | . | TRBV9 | CASSSMGNSFSYEQYF | TGTGCCAGCAGCTCCATGGGCAATTCGTTCTCCTACGAGCAGTACTTC
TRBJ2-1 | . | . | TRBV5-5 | CASVKGLDEQFF | TGTGCCAGCGTTAAGGGCCTCGATGAGCAGTTCTTC
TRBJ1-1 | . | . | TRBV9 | CASSVAGVGTEAFF | TGTGCCAGCAGCGTAGCGGGGGTGGGTACTGAAGCTTTCTTT
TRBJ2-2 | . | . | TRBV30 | CAWTFFGTHTGELFF | TGTGCCTGGACCTTTTTCGGGACCCACACCGGGGAGCTGTTTTTT
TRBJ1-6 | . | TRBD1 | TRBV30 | CAWSGQGYNSPLHF | TGTGCCTGGAGTGGACAGGGCTATAATTCACCCCTCCACTTT
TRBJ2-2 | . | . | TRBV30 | CAWSPGPGELFF | TGTGCCTGGAGCCCCGGGCCCGGGGAGCTGTTTTTT
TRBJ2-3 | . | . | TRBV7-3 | CASSTGVTDTQYF | TGTGCCAGCAGCACAGGAGTTACAGATACGCAGTATTTT
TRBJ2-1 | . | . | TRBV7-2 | CASSSDPFSFNEQFF | TGTGCCAGCAGCTCGGACCCGTTCTCCTTCAATGAGCAGTTCTTC
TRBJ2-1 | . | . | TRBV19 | CASSTGAGESSYNEQFF | TGTGCCAGTAGTACAGGGGCGGGAGAGAGCTCCTACAATGAGCAGTTCTTC
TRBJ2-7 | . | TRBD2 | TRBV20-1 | CSASTSIPSGKFYEQYF | TGCAGTGCTAGTACTTCGATTCCTAGCGGGAAATTCTACGAGCAGTACTTC
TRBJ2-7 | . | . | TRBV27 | CASSRSRGRGEQYF | TGTGCCAGCAGTCGTAGTAGGGGACGGGGTGAGCAGTACTTC
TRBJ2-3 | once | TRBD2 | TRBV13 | CASSTGLAETSFSTDTQYF | TGTGCCAGCAGCACCGGACTAGCGGAGACCTCTTTTAGCACAGATACGCAGTATTTT
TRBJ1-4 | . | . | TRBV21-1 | CASSPRDRVTNEKLFF | TGTGCCAGCAGCCCTCGGGACAGGGTCACTAATGAAAAACTGTTTTTT
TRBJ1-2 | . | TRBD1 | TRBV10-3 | CAIRGTGLSEGYTF | TGTGCCATCAGGGGGACAGGCCTATCGGAGGGCTACACCTTC
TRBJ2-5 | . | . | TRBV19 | CASSPGLRSSTGRETQYF | TGTGCCAGTAGCCCGGGACTTCGGAGTAGTACCGGGCGAGAGACCCAGTACTTC
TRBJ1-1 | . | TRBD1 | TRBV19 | CASSPGQKNTEAFF | TGTGCCAGTAGCCCGGGACAGAAGAACACTGAAGCTTTCTTT
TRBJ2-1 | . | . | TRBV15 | CATSRAGSYNEQFF | TGTGCCACCAGCAGAGCAGGCTCCTACAATGAGCAGTTCTTC
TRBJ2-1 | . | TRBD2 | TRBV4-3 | CASSLEGGSRMNEQFF | TGCGCCAGTTCCCTCGAGGGCGGGAGCCGAATGAATGAGCAGTTCTTC
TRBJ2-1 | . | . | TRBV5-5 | CASSPSGEQFF | TGTGCCAGCAGCCCCAGTGGTGAGCAGTTCTTC
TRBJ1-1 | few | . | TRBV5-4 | CASSFGGLNTEAFF | TGTGCCAGCAGCTTCGGGGGGCTGAACACTGAAGCTTTCTTT
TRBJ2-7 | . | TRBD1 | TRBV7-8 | CASSKTSGTGGTSYEQYF | TGTGCCAGCAGCAAGACTTCCGGGACAGGGGGGACCTCCTACGAGCAGTACTTC
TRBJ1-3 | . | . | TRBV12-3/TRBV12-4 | CASTGSSGNTIYF | TGTGCCAGCACAGGCAGCTCTGGAAACACCATATATTTT
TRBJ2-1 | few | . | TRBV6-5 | CASRYQGYNEQFF | TGTGCCAGCAGATATCAGGGTTACAATGAGCAGTTCTTC
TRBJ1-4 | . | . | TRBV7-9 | CASSINEKLFF | TGTGCCAGCAGTATAAATGAAAAACTGTTTTTT
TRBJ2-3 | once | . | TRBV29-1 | CSVGGLRGSASTDTQYF | TGCAGCGTGGGGGGACTGCGGGGCTCGGCCTCCACAGATACGCAGTATTTT
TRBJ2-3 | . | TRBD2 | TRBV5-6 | CASSLFTSGSTDTQYF | TGTGCCAGCAGCTTGTTTACTAGCGGGAGCACAGATACGCAGTATTTT